The 26 T cell receptor beta chains below were found in one sample sequenced in a study of T cell repertoires in cytomegalovirus infection. MiXCR, run by TCRdb on the reads, gives a single entry per CDR3 protein. The data hold 300,000 to 400,000 distinct CDR3 sequences, with less than 20% observed a single time. Sequenced: PBMCs. All receptors derive from a human donor in good health (CMV status not recorded). Some clones in this sample may be carry-over from other donors' samples.

This clonotype was seen a handful of times. The chain couples TRBV20-1 to TRBJ2-7; TRBD1 agrees at 8 bases. J lost 6 bases, V lost 0 bases, and 1 base had no gene match. The CDR3 is 12 amino acids. Germline V gene lookup returns CDR1 DFQATT and CDR2 SNEGSKA (reference sequence). CDR3 DNA sequence: TGCAGTGCTAGAGATGACAGGGGCGAGCAGTACTTC. It yields the protein CSARDDRGEQYF.

The chain has TRBV7-2 and TRBJ1-4; D ambiguous. Trimming cost V 2 bases and J 4 bases, with 11 bases left between them. CDR1 is SGHTA and CDR2 is FQGNSA in the germline V gene. The CDR3 contains 15 residues. Written as DNA, the CDR3 is TGTGCCAGCAGCTTATTTCCGGCGGGTAATGAAAAACTGTTTTTT. Protein product: CASSLFPAGNEKLFF.

The J gene is TRBJ1-1, the V gene TRBV7-6; no clear D gene. The CDR3 is 16 amino acids. The V end was cut by 1 base, the J end by 0 bases, with 12 bases between. Per the germline V gene, CDR1 is SGHVS and CDR2 is FNYEAQ. The CDR3 here is CASSLGRNRLNTEAFF. DNA of the CDR3: TGTGCCAGCAGCTTAGGGAGGAACAGACTGAACACTGAAGCTTTCTTT.

This clonotype has a single count. Germline is not matched at one junction end, which may reflect a read error. The chain joins TRBV5-1 to TRBJ1-1, with 8 bases fitting TRBD1. Germline-derived CDR1 and CDR2 are SGHRS and YFSETQ. The CDR3 extends over 16 amino acids. The CDR3 region has the DNA TGCGCCAGCAGTTCTGAGGAGGGCAGGGGGCTTTTTCGAGGCCTCTTT. The encoded protein is CASSSEEGRGLFRGLF.

This clonotype was observed a few times. The V and J genes are TRBV13 and TRBJ1-5; tentative D call: TRBD1 (5 bases). Germline CDR1 is PRHDT and CDR2 is FYEKMQ (reference sequence). With 5 bases removed from V and 3 bases from J, the gap between germline ends came to 14 bases. The CDR3 is made up of 15 amino acids. CDR3 sequence (DNA): TGTGCCAGCAGCCAAGGCCCAGGGCCCAATCAGCCCCAGCATTTT. Protein sequence: CASSQGPGPNQPQHF.

In this sample, this clonotype turned up a few times. The chain couples TRBV3-1 to TRBJ1-4, with 7 bases that match TRBD1. CDR1 and CDR2 from the germline V gene are LGHDT and YNNKEL (reference sequence). The CDR3 is 15 residues long. With V trimmed by 2 bases and J by 5 bases, 5 bases remained unmatched. CDR3 in DNA: TGTGCCAGCAGCCAATCGGACAGGATGAATGAAAAACTGTTTTTT. It yields the protein CASSQSDRMNEKLFF.

There are a few counts of this clonotype. V gene TRBV29-1 combines with J gene TRBJ2-5; D remains unclear. The CDR3 contains 11 residues. V lost 8 bases to trimming and J lost 3 bases, with 10 bases between them. The germline gives CDR1 SQVTM, CDR2 ANQGSEA. The CDR3 loop reads CSHGQKETQYF. CDR3 sequence (DNA): TGCAGCCACGGGCAGAAAGAGACCCAGTACTTC.

This clonotype showed up just a few times. This chain links TRBV7-9 with TRBJ2-3, with D uncertain. From germline, CDR1 is SEHNR and CDR2 FQNEAQ (reference sequence). The CDR3 is 12 residues long. With 6 bases removed from V and 2 bases from J, the gap between germline ends came to 6 bases. This chain's CDR3 is CASRGNTDTQYF. The CDR3 region has the DNA TGTGCCAGCAGGGGGAACACAGATACGCAGTATTTT. The full variable domain, completed using reference TRBV7-9 and TRBJ2-3, is DTGVSQNPRHKITKRGQNVTFRCDPISEHNRLYWYRQTLGQGPEFLTYFQNEAQLEKSRLLSDRFSAERPKGSFSTLEIQRTEQGDSAMYLCASRGNTDTQYFGPGTRLTVL.

This clonotype was counted between two and nine times. This sequence joins TRBV7-8 and TRBJ2-7, with D perhaps matching TRBD1 (5 bases). The CDR3 is made up of 15 amino acids. V was trimmed by 4 bases and J by 3 bases, leaving 16 bases between them. Per germline, CDR1 SGHVS and CDR2 FQNEAQ. The CDR3 coding sequence is TGTGCCAGCAGCTCGGACACGAACTTGGGCTACGAGCAGTACTTC. Translated, it gives CASSSDTNLGYEQYF.

The V and J genes are TRBV7-2 and TRBJ2-7, with D uncertain. Deletions cut 5 bases from V and 3 bases from J, with 14 bases between. This CDR3 region has 14 residues. The germline gives CDR1 SGHTA, CDR2 FQGNSA. For the CDR3, the DNA is TGTGCCAGCAGCACCCGACCGGGTAACTACGAGCAGTACTTC. It translates to CASSTRPGNYEQYF.

The chain uses TRBV7-6 and TRBJ2-4, with 9 positions matching TRBD2. J lost 5 bases, V lost 5 bases, and 7 bases had no gene match. Germline assignment: CDR1 SGHVS and CDR2 FNYEAQ. CDR3 length equals 15 residues. CDR3 sequence: CASSPRASGENIQYF. CDR3 bases: TGTGCCAGCAGCCCCCGCGCTAGCGGGGAAAACATTCAGTACTTC.

Ten or more counts support this clonotype. The CDR3 reads CASSSSTGPIGTQYF. In DNA form, the CDR3 reads TGTGCCAGCAGCTCATCCACCGGCCCCATCGGTACGCAGTATTTT. V is TRBV7-2 and J is TRBJ2-3; no firm D call. The CDR3 runs 15 residues. V lost 4 bases and J 8 bases, leaving 19 bases between the germline ends. Germline V gene sequence: CDR1 SGHTA, CDR2 FQGNSA.

This sequence joins TRBV5-1 and TRBJ2-3, with D tentatively TRBD1 (6 bases). Trimming took 1 base from V and 3 from J, leaving 12 bases between them. The CDR3 covers 15 residues. Germline assignment: CDR1 SGHRS and CDR2 YFSETQ. The CDR3 here is CASSLQGSRTDTQYF. For the CDR3, the DNA is TGCGCCAGCAGCTTGCAGGGGAGTCGTACAGATACGCAGTATTTT. The whole variable domain, filled in from reference TRBV5-1 and TRBJ2-3, reads KAGVTQTPRYLIKTRGQQVTLSCSPISGHRSVSWYQQTPGQGLQFLFEYFSETQRNKGNFPGRFSGRQFSNSRSEMNVSTLELGDSALYLCASSLQGSRTDTQYFGPGTRLTVL.

The chain employs TRBV12-3 or TRBV12-4 and TRBJ1-5; the D is unclear. V was pared by 8 bases and J by 4 bases, with 9 bases between. The CDR3 is 12 amino acids. The CDR3 nucleotides are TGTGCCAGCCAGGACGGGAATCAGCCCCAGCATTTT. It translates to CASQDGNQPQHF.

The genes are TRBV6-5 and TRBJ2-2, with 10 positions matching TRBD1. Per germline, CDR1 MNHEY and CDR2 SVGAGI. This CDR3 region has 19 residues. Trimming took 4 bases from V and 3 from J; bases not matched to a gene: 14. The CDR3 spells CASSSSVLSGTGDTGELFF. DNA for the CDR3: TGTGCCAGCAGTTCGTCGGTTCTATCCGGGACAGGGGACACCGGGGAGCTGTTTTTT.

V gene TRBV20-1 combines with J gene TRBJ2-1; possibly TRBD1 or TRBD2 for D (5 bases each). The CDR3 has 14 residues. In germline, CDR1 is DFQATT, CDR2 SNEGSKA (reference sequence). V lost 7 bases and J lost 8, with 21 bases in between. The CDR3 nucleotides are TGCAGTGTTCTCCGGGACGGAGATATCGATGAGCAGTTCTTC. As protein: CSVLRDGDIDEQFF.

The V call is TRBV12-3 or TRBV12-4, the J call TRBJ1-1; possibly TRBD1 for D (5 bases). The CDR3 covers 13 residues. V was clipped by 11 bases and J by 4 bases, with 17 bases between them. DNA of the CDR3: TGTGCCTCGGGGCTGCCGTATCGCACTGAAGCTTTCTTT. Its protein is CASGLPYRTEAFF.

This clonotype was observed a few times. This sequence joins TRBV12-3 or TRBV12-4 and TRBJ2-1; TRBD2 matches at 8 bases. The length of the CDR3 is 13 residues. The V gene end was trimmed by 5 bases and the J gene end by 9 bases; junction bases not matched to a gene: 6. The CDR3: CASSLRTSREQFF. CDR3 sequence (DNA): TGTGCCAGCAGTCTCCGGACTAGCCGTGAGCAGTTCTTC.

This clonotype showed up many times. CDR3 loop: CAIDDGTLYEQYF. The CDR3 DNA sequence: TGTGCCATCGATGACGGGACACTATACGAGCAGTACTTC. The gene calls are TRBV10-3 and TRBJ2-7, with D perhaps matching TRBD1 (6 bases). The CDR3 sequence is 13 residues long. Trimming pared 8 bases from V and 4 bases from J, leaving 15 bases between. The germline V gene encodes CDR1 ENHRY and CDR2 SYGVKD.

This clonotype was observed a few times. The rearrangement joins TRBV12-3 or TRBV12-4 to TRBJ2-5; D is ambiguous. The ends were cut back, 2 bases at V and 4 bases at J, with 8 bases in the middle. This CDR3 has 13 residues. CDR3 residues: CASSLRDRETQYF. CDR3 coding DNA: TGTGCCAGCAGTTTAAGGGATCGAGAGACCCAGTACTTC.

This clonotype was counted many times. The chain couples TRBV19 to TRBJ2-2; D is ambiguous. Deletions cut 5 bases from V and 3 bases from J, with 7 bases between. Looked up from germline, CDR1 is LNHDA and CDR2 is SQIVND (reference sequence). The CDR3 is made up of 13 amino acids. This chain's CDR3 is CASSAPYTGELFF. The CDR3 nucleotides are TGTGCCAGTAGTGCTCCTTACACCGGGGAGCTGTTTTTT.

This clonotype was counted a few times. This rearrangement joins TRBV20-1 to TRBJ2-3; D uncertain. The CDR3 totals 12 residues. The V end was cut by 3 bases, the J end by 4 bases, with 8 bases between. CDR1 is DFQATT and CDR2 is SNEGSKA in the germline V gene (reference sequence). The CDR3 nucleotides read TGCAGTGCTAGGGGCCAGTCAGATACGCAGTATTTT. The encoded protein is CSARGQSDTQYF.

This clonotype was seen a few times. The V gene is TRBV14, the J gene TRBJ2-1; 8 nucleotides align to TRBD2. The ends lost 1 base at V and 1 base at J; junction bases unmatched: 6. CDR3 length: 17 amino acids. In germline, CDR1 is SGHDN, CDR2 FVKESK. The CDR3 protein is CASSQAGTSKSYNEQFF. The CDR3 DNA reads TGTGCCAGCAGCCAAGCCGGGACTAGTAAATCCTACAATGAGCAGTTCTTC.

In this sample, this clonotype turned up many times. This chain uses TRBV7-9 with TRBJ2-3; D is unclear. CDR1 SEHNR and CDR2 FQNEAQ come from the germline V gene (reference sequence). Trimming removed 5 bases from V and 2 bases from J, with 14 bases in between. This CDR3 spans 15 amino acids. Written as DNA, the CDR3 is TGTGCCAGCAGCAGCCCTGGCACCCACACAGATACGCAGTATTTT. Translation: CASSSPGTHTDTQYF.

In this sample, this clonotype turned up a few times. The chain links TRBV20-1 to TRBJ2-1, with TRBD2 matching over 9 bases. This CDR3 region has 17 residues. Germline V gives CDR1 DFQATT, CDR2 SNEGSKA (reference sequence). V lost 0 bases to trimming and J lost 0 bases; unmatched junction nucleotides: 6. DNA of the CDR3: TGCAGTGCTAGAGATCATGTAGCGGGGGTCTCCTACAATGAGCAGTTCTTC. Translating it yields CSARDHVAGVSYNEQFF.

This clonotype has only a few counts. The rearrangement uses TRBV19 and TRBJ2-2; 8 nucleotides agree with TRBD1. The CDR3 spans 16 residues. The V gene end was trimmed by 6 bases and the J gene end by 4 bases; junction bases not matched to a gene: 10. Germline V gene lookup returns CDR1 LNHDA and CDR2 SQIVND (reference sequence). CDR3 DNA: TGTGCCAGTAGCCCCAGGACAGGGATCCCCACCGGGGAGCTGTTTTTT. It encodes CASSPRTGIPTGELFF.